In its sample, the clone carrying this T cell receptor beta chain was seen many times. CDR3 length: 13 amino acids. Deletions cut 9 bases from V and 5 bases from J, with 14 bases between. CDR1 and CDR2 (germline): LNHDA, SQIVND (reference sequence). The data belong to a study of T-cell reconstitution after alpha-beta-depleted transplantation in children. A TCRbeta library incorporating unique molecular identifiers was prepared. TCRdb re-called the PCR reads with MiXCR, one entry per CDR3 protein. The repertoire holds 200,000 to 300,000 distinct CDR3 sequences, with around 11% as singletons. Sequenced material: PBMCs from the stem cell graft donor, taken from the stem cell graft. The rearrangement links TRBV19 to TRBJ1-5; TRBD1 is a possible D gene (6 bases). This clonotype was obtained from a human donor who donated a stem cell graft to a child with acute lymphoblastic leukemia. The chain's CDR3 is CASRTQGDQPQHF. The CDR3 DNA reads TGTGCCAGCCGCACACAGGGTGATCAGCCCCAGCATTTT.